This T cell receptor beta chain was recovered during a study of cytomegalovirus exposure and HLA in healthy donors. This CDR3 region has 15 residues. Germline V gene lookup returns CDR1 MDHEN and CDR2 SYDVKM. V lost 4 bases and J 0 bases, leaving 13 bases between the germline ends. The PCR was carried out with 60 Vbeta primers and 13 Jbeta primers. The method was immunoSEQ multiplex PCR; TCRdb's version includes in-frame clones alone and lacks a portion of them. The sample lists 170,000 or so clones, around four fifths seen once, with 1.6% in the top ten. What was sequenced was PBMCs. The chain employs TRBV28 and TRBJ2-7, with D perhaps matching TRBD1 (6 bases). This receptor was taken from a man aged 45-65 years in good health and CMV-seronegative. This CDR3 is CASSSTGTSSYEQYF. The CDR3 DNA reads as TGTGCCAGCAGTTCTACAGGGACAAGCTCCTACGAGCAGTACTTC. The full variable domain, its missing parts supplied by reference TRBV28 and TRBJ2-7, is DVKVTQSSRYLVKRTGEKVFLECVQDMDHENMFWYRQDPGLGLRLIYFSYDVKMKEKGDIPEGYSVSREKKERFSLILESASTNQTSMYLCASSSTGTSSYEQYFGPGTRLTVT.